The source of this TCR beta chain is a study of PD-1 blockade in mismatch repair-deficient tumors (dated by TCRdb to 2016 to 2017). Concerning the study at large: Between September 2013 and 2016, the trial enrolled approximately 90 consecutive patients with some eleven types of mismatch repair-deficient cancer, all of whom had received prior treatment and were progressing. Tumor-associated T cell clones in the peripheral blood of patients responding to PD-1 blockade were tracked using deep sequencing of TCR CDR3 regions. Beyond this particular receptor, the publication reports: After pembrolizumab, tumor-resident clones, which were often undetectable in blood before treatment, expanded rapidly and then contracted, generally ahead of radiologic responses.

Mismatch repair deficiency was established in every enrolled patient by polymerase chain reaction or immunohistochemistry. A few patients who responded to pembrolizumab therapy underwent TCR sequencing. Pembrolizumab PD-1 blockade was prospectively tested in advanced mismatch repair-deficient cancers, regardless of tissue of origin, in the phase II trial. Peripheral blood T cell samples were serially collected before and at multiple times after PD-1 blockade was started. The timing of each blood sample was reported as weeks after the first dose of pembrolizumab. Points on this clone: It has no known antigen specificity. No base qualities exist here, and no much larger clone lies one base off it.

Preparation of the library involved the immunoSEQ multiplex PCR assay. TCRdb holds this immuneACCESS table with in-frame rearrangements only. Some clones are missing; in checked studies, unresolved V genes explain under half, and the rest has no known cause. The sample table contains about 79,000 clones; only one count was recorded for 80% to 90% of them. Jointly, the top ten make up approximately 5.1% of the sample. This clonotype was sampled from an adult with mismatch repair-deficient cancer. This specimen consisted of peripheral blood, obtained 44 weeks after starting pembrolizumab.

Here the CDR3 is given as CASSGPVQETQYF. The nucleotides read TGTGCCAGCAGTGGGCCGGTACAAGAGACCCAGTACTTC. In this chain, TRBV11-3 is recombined with TRBJ2-5; confidence is insufficient to name the D gene. For CDR1 and CDR2, the germline V gene lists SGHNT and YENEEA. The CDR3 holds 13 amino acids from the cysteine to the phenylalanine. The kept DNA is CDR3 alone, 39 bases in frame from the first base. V gives up 6 bases and J gives up 2 bases, and the segment between their germline ends measures 10 bases.